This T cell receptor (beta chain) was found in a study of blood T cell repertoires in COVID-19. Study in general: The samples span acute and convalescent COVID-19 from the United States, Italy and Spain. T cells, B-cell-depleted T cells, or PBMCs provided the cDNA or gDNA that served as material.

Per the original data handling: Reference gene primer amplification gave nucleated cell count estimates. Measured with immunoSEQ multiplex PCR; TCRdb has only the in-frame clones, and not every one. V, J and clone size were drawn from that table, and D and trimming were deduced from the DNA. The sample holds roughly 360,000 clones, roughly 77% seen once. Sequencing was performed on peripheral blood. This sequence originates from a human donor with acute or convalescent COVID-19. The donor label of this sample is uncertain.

CDR3 sequence reads: CASSPPAARYGYTF. CDR3 bases: TGTGCCAGCAGTCCCCCGGCGGCTCGCTATGGCTACACCTTC. The chain uses TRBV6-6 and TRBJ1-2, with D uncertain. Germline CDR1 MNHNY, CDR2 SVGAGI (reference sequence). The CDR3 loop spans 14 amino acids. The V end lost 5 bases, the J end lost 4 bases, and 14 bases lay between the germline ends.